This TCR beta chain was recorded in a study of beta chain features in type 1 diabetes. Overall study: Age, gender and cell yields were similar between patients and healthy donors. Overall study findings and caveats: cDNA sequencing could over-represent cells with high TCR expression.

A note on this clone: Its antigen is currently unknown. Germline is not matched at one junction end, which may reflect a read error.

Investigators reverse transcribed all isolated RNA, so they sequenced expressed TCRB transcripts. Sequenced by immunoSEQ multiplex PCR; TCRdb stores in-frame clones only, minus some. The data hold about 350,000 clones, with around 20% observed a single time. This sequence originates from a woman aged 18-29 years in good health. The sequencing sample was made of naive CD4+ T cells from blood.

The CDR3 coding sequence is TGTGCCAGCAGCCAAACAAGGGACAGGGACTTC. Encoded protein: CASSQTRDRDF. The chain has TRBV14 and TRBJ2-7; 9 nucleotides agree with TRBD1. The CDR3 is 11 amino acids. The V gene's germline CDR1 is SGHDN and CDR2 FVKESK.